This T cell receptor (beta chain) originates from a study of T cell responses to AZD1222 COVID-19 vaccine (dated by TCRdb to the early 2020s). In terms of the full investigation: AZD1222 recipients given second doses at about 4 weeks or at about 12 weeks were pooled, since spike-specific TCR depth and breadth were not found to differ between the two schedules. A total of 233 trial participants underwent TCR sequencing, of whom 207 received two doses of AZD1222 and some 26 received two doses of the MenACWY control vaccine. Trial participants were enrolled by age into 18-55, 56-69 and 70-plus year subgroups, with about 150, 28 and 57 TCR-sequenced participants respectively. Here is what the overall study found, with its caveats: After two AZD1222 doses, spike-specific TCR breadth and depth were significantly higher than at day 0 and than in MenACWY recipients. CD4 TCRs associated with the vaccine covered the entire spike protein, and the dominant responses were in regions 160-218 and 743-854. The 56-69-year group was small, and its depth increase did not reach significance, likely because of low power. Nearly half of unique spike-specific TCRs reportedly recognized epitopes outside regions mutated in the B.1.351 and B.1.1.7 variants. Participants were mostly white British and included more females than males, and it was suggested by the authors that clonal diversity may have been underestimated. Because no day 14 peak-response samples were available, repertoires were characterized only after the peak T cell response. Only five or six AZD1222 recipients were SARS-CoV-2 seropositive at baseline, limiting conclusions about previously exposed vaccinees.

The CDR3 regions of human TCRbeta chains were analyzed by immunosequencing. For the original study's pipeline: TCRs in the repertoires were compared against a reference library of SARS-CoV-2-specific TCRs that had been generated with the MIRA antigen-specificity platform. Breadth meant the fraction of unique TCRs that were SARS-CoV-2-associated, whereas depth meant the fraction of total T cells that were SARS-CoV-2-associated. Using the MIRA data, each spike-specific TCR was mapped to the spike region that the TCR reacts to and placed in a CD4 or CD8 class. Log10-transformed breadth and depth values were compared by one-way ANOVA with Sidak's multiple comparisons tests. TCRdb stores this immuneACCESS table with in-frame sequences only. Part of the clones is absent; in the studies checked, under half of the shortfall reflects unresolved V genes, and no reason is known for the rest. V, J and clone size derive from that table, while D and trimming were established from the DNA sequence. This sample has about 140,000 clones in its table, and around 89% of those were observed once. The ten largest clonotypes hold 4.7% of the sample.

The time point label here, explained by the study, means: baseline before first vaccination. Vaccinee samples were obtained from the UK trials COV001 and COV002, which included a single-blind randomized controlled phase 2/3 trial of AZD1222 (ChAdOx1 nCoV-19) in healthy adults. For TCRbeta chain sequencing, PBMC samples were collected from trial participants at day 0 and at day 28 after the second dose. A note on this clone: It has no known antigen specificity. Base qualities are not recorded, but no much larger clone differs from it by a single base.

V and J are truncated by 5 bases and 8 bases respectively, leaving an intervening sequence of 7 bases. For CDR1 and CDR2, the germline V gene lists MNHEY and SVGEGT. There are 11 amino acids in the CDR3, from cysteine to phenylalanine inclusive. Solely the CDR3 DNA is kept, with 33 bases framed from the first base. The sequence joins TRBV6-2 or TRBV6-3 to TRBJ1-3; the D region possibly corresponds to TRBD1 (5 bases align). This material consisted of peripheral blood, taken on day 0 of AZD1222 vaccination. This receptor was obtained from an adult in good health. The sequenced DNA: TGTGCCAGCAGTACGGGGGACACCATATATTTT. This yields the protein CASSTGDTIYF.